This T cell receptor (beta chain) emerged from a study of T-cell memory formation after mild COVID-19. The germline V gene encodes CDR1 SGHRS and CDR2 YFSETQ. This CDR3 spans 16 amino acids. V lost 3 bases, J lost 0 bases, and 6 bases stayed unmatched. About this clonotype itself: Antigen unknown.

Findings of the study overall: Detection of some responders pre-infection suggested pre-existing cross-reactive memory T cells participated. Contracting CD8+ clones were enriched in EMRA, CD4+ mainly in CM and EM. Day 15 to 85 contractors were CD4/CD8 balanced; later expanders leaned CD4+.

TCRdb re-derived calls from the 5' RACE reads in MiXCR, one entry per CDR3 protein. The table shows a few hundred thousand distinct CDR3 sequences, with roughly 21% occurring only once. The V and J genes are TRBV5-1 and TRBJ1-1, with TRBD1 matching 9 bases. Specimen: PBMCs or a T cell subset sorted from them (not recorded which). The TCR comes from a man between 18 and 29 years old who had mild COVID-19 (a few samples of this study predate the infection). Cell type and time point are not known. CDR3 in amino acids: CASSWGTGSMNTEAFF. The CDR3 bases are TGCGCCAGCAGCTGGGGGACAGGGTCGATGAACACTGAAGCTTTCTTT.